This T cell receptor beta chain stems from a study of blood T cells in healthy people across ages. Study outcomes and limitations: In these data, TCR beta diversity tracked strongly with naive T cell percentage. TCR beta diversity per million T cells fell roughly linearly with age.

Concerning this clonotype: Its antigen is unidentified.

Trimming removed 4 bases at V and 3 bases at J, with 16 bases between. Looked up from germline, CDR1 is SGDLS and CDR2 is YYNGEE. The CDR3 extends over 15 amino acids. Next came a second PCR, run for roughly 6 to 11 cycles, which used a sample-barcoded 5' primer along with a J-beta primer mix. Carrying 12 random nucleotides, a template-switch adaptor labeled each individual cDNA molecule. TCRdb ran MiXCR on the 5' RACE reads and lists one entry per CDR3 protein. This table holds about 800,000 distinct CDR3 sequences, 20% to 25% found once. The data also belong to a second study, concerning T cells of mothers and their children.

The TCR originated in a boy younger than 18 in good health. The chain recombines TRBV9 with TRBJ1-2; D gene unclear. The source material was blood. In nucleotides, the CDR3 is TGTGCCAGCAGCCCTAGCTACGTGGCCTACTATGGCTACACCTTC. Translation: CASSPSYVAYYGYTF.